Presented here are 20 T cell receptor beta chains from one specimen sequenced in a study of blood T cells in healthy people across ages. Primers used in a second PCR of roughly 6 to 11 cycles were a sample-barcoded 5' primer and a J-beta primer mix. TCRdb called the 5' RACE reads again in MiXCR, with one record for every CDR3 protein. The sample has approximately 810,000 distinct CDR3 sequences; about 30% are singletons. Sequenced: blood. These receptors all come from a woman older than 75 in good health.

Many counts were recorded for this clonotype. V is TRBV24-1 and J is TRBJ2-5; TRBD1 might be the D (6 bases). Germline lookup yields CDR1 KGHDR and CDR2 SFDVKD. V lost 3 bases and J lost 4, with 14 bases in between. The CDR3 runs 15 residues. The CDR3 nucleotides read TGTGCCACCAGTGATGCTAGGGACACTGGAGAGACCCAGTACTTC. Protein: CATSDARDTGETQYF.

As to this clonotype: With a much larger clone just one base away, this may be a read error. V is TRBV6-2 or TRBV6-3 and J is TRBJ2-6; TRBD1 is a possible D gene (5 bases). This CDR3 is built from 16 residues. CDR1 is MNHEY and CDR2 is SVGEGT in the germline V gene. The CDR3: CASSYSKRSGANALTF. The CDR3 nucleotides are TGTGCCAGCAGTTACTCGAAAAGATCTGGGGCCAACGCCCTGACTTTC.

This clonotype was counted many times. The rearrangement uses TRBV5-5 and TRBJ2-6; no firm D call. The V gene lost 4 bases and the J gene lost 0 bases, with 14 bases spanning the gap. CDR1 is SGHKS, CDR2 YYEKEE, per germline (reference sequence). This CDR3 region has 17 residues. The CDR3 DNA is TGTGCCAGCAGCGGGCGGACGGCTAGCTCTGGGGCCAACGTCCTGACTTTC. Translating it yields CASSGRTASSGANVLTF.

In its sample, this clonotype was seen many times. The chain employs TRBV3-1 and TRBJ2-5, with a possible D match to TRBD2 (5 bases). With 0 bases removed from V and 5 bases from J, the gap between germline ends came to 13 bases. The CDR3 has 15 residues. Germline V gene data show CDR1 as LGHDT and CDR2 as YNNKEL (reference sequence). The CDR3 DNA sequence: TGTGCCAGCAGCCAAGATTGGGGAGCGGTCGAGACCCAGTACTTC. It encodes CASSQDWGAVETQYF.

Ten or more counts support this clonotype. The chain employs TRBV24-1 and TRBJ2-3, with TRBD1 matching 10 bases. J was trimmed by 5 bases and V by 9 bases; bases with no gene match: 7. The germline V gene has CDR1 KGHDR and CDR2 SFDVKD. This CDR3 spans 14 amino acids. In DNA, the CDR3 is TGTGCCACCCAACAGACAGGGGGCATAGATACGCAGTATTTT. As protein: CATQQTGGIDTQYF.

The table lists this clonotype with a few counts. The rearrangement uses TRBV2 and TRBJ2-7; the D gene could be TRBD1 or TRBD2 (6 bases each). The CDR3 is made up of 13 amino acids. CDR1 and CDR2 from the germline V gene are SNHLY and FYNNEI. The V end lost 11 bases, the J end lost 2 bases, and 16 bases lay between the germline ends. Here the CDR3 DNA reads TGTGCCCGCCGGGAGTGGGGGCCCTACGAGCAGTACTTC. Amino acids: CARREWGPYEQYF.

This clonotype showed up just a few times. This may come from a read error, since a much larger clone is one base off. DNA for the CDR3: TGTGCCAGCAGTTTATGGACAGAGAGCCGCGGTAGCTACACCTTC. Its protein product is CASSLWTESRGSYTF. The chain recombines TRBV12-3 or TRBV12-4 with TRBJ1-2; D is possibly TRBD1 (6 bases). V lost 2 bases to trimming and J lost 9 bases, with 19 bases between them. This CDR3 is 15 amino acids long.

The CDR3 loop reads CASSLNRANTGELFF. The CDR3 DNA reads TGTGCCAGCAGTTTAAACAGGGCGAACACCGGGGAGCTGTTTTTT. The V gene is TRBV28, the J gene TRBJ2-2; D may be TRBD1 (6 bases). Germline V gives CDR1 MDHEN, CDR2 SYDVKM. V was clipped by 2 bases and J by 0 bases, with 7 bases between them. This CDR3 has 15 amino acids.

The rearrangement uses TRBV30 and TRBJ2-5; 7 bases agree with TRBD1. The last part of the DNA fits TRBJ2-7 better; the J call may be wrong. The CDR3 extends over 14 amino acids. Germline lookup yields CDR1 GTSNPN and CDR2 SVGIG (reference sequence). CDR3 amino acids: CAWDPTKGAYEQYF. The DNA of the CDR3 is TGTGCCTGGGACCCTACGAAGGGGGCGTACGAGCAGTACTTC.

This clonotype has a handful of counts. V gene TRBV12-3 or TRBV12-4 combines with J gene TRBJ1-4; 7 positions agree with TRBD1. The CDR3 has 16 residues. J gave up 0 bases and V 6 bases, and 7 bases lay outside the gene matches. This CDR3 is CASSRPTGTTNEKLFF. The CDR3 DNA reads as TGTGCCAGCAGCCGGCCGACAGGGACAACTAATGAAAAACTGTTTTTT.

This clonotype has just a few counts. The chain joins TRBV28 to TRBJ1-2; TRBD1 agrees at 10 bases. Germline CDR1 and CDR2: MDHEN and SYDVKM. J was trimmed by 3 bases and V by 8 bases; bases with no gene match: 9. The CDR3 sequence is 15 residues long. In DNA, the CDR3 is TGTGCCAGCTGCCGGACAGGGGGGGTGGACTATGGCTACACCTTC. It specifies CASCRTGGVDYGYTF.

Comments on this clonotype: A single base separates this from a much larger clone, so it may be a read error. This chain connects TRBV5-6 to TRBJ1-2; D not certain. This CDR3 contains 14 residues. Germline V lookup: CDR1 SGHDT, CDR2 YYEEEE. Trimming pared 4 bases from V and 5 bases from J, leaving 15 bases between. As DNA, the CDR3 is TGTGCCAGCAGCCGCGCTGAAAGACGATATGGCTACACCTTC. Protein product: CASSRAERRYGYTF.

V usage is TRBV11-3 and J usage is TRBJ2-1; TRBD1 agrees at 7 bases. With 4 bases clipped from V and 7 bases from J, the junction kept 7 bases outside the gene matches. The CDR3 loop spans 14 amino acids. Germline CDR1 SGHNT, CDR2 YENEEA. The CDR3 DNA is TGTGCCAGCAGCTCACATAGGGGGCAGAATGAGCAGTTCTTC. It specifies CASSSHRGQNEQFF.

Regarding this clonotype: A much larger clone is a single base away; this may be a read error. V gene TRBV12-3 or TRBV12-4 combines with J gene TRBJ2-3, with no clear D. This CDR3 is built from 12 residues. In nucleotides, the CDR3 is TGTGCCGGCAGTCCCCCTGGGAATACGCAGTATTTT. Amino acid sequence: CAGSPPGNTQYF.

The V gene is TRBV7-2, the J gene TRBJ2-7, with D possibly matching TRBD1 (5 bases). Trimming stripped 5 bases from V and 0 bases from J, with 14 bases between. Germline V CDR1 and CDR2: SGHTA, FQGNSA. The CDR3 covers 15 residues. Written as DNA, the CDR3 is TGTGCCAGCAGCCCTCGACAGATATCCTCCTACGAGCAGTACTTC. It is translated as CASSPRQISSYEQYF.

This clonotype was detected ten times or more. This chain connects TRBV14 to TRBJ2-1; TRBD1 matches at 8 bases. V shed 4 bases and J 5 bases; nucleotides not matched to a gene: 7. Per germline, CDR1 SGHDN and CDR2 FVKESK. The CDR3 contains 15 residues. CDR3 DNA sequence: TGTGCCAGCAGCCGCCTTGGACAGGGTAACAATGAGCAGTTCTTC. The encoded protein is CASSRLGQGNNEQFF.

The chain links TRBV2 to TRBJ2-5; no clear D gene. Germline V gives CDR1 SNHLY, CDR2 FYNNEI. The CDR3 totals 15 residues. Deletions cut 5 bases from V and 2 bases from J, with 15 bases between. The CDR3 sequence: CASSPTGGIQETQYF. CDR3 coding DNA: TGTGCCAGCAGTCCCACGGGCGGCATTCAAGAGACCCAGTACTTC. Filled out from reference TRBV2 and TRBJ2-5, the complete variable domain reads EPEVTQTPSHQVTQMGQEVILRCVPISNHLYFYWYRQILGQKVEFLVSFYNNEISEKSEIFDDQFSVERPDGSNFTLKIRSTKLEDSAMYFCASSPTGGIQETQYFGPGTRLLVL.

This clonotype was seen many times. The CDR3, as DNA: TGCAGTGCTAGGCTACCGGGGACAGGAAGTACCTACGAGCAGTACTTC. Its protein product is CSARLPGTGSTYEQYF. The chain combines TRBV20-1 with TRBJ2-7, with 8 bases matching TRBD1. V lost 3 bases to trimming and J lost 2 bases; unmatched junction nucleotides: 12. This CDR3 has 16 amino acids. Per germline, CDR1 DFQATT and CDR2 SNEGSKA (reference sequence).

A few counts support this clonotype. The chain joins TRBV2 to TRBJ2-7; 9 bases align to TRBD1. The J call may be in error: the DNA end matches TRBJ2-5 better. This CDR3 region has 14 residues. In germline, CDR1 is SNHLY, CDR2 FYNNEI. The chain's CDR3 is CASSVDRGGETQYF. In DNA form, the CDR3 reads TGTGCCAGCAGTGTAGACAGGGGGGGAGAGACCCAGTACTTC.

This clonotype was observed at least ten times. The chain joins TRBV6-6 to TRBJ2-4, with 8 nucleotides matching TRBD2. CDR3 length equals 15 residues. Germline trimming cut 4 bases from V and 6 bases from J; bases unmatched to any gene: 8. Germline CDR1 and CDR2: MNHNY and SVGAGI (reference sequence). CDR3 nucleotides: TGTGCCAGCAGTTCCAAGGGGACTAGTGCAAACATTCAGTACTTC. Protein product: CASSSKGTSANIQYF.